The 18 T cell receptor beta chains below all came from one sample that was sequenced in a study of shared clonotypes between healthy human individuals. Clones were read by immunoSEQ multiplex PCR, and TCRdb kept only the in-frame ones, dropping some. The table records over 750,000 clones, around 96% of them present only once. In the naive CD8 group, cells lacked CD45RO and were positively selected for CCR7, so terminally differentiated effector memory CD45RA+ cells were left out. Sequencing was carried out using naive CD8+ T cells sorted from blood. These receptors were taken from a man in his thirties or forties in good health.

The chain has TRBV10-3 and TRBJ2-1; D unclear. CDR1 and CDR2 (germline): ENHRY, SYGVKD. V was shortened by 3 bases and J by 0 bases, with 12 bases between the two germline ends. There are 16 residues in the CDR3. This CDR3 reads CAISDLVESSYNEQFF. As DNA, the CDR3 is TGTGCCATCAGTGATTTGGTGGAGAGCTCCTACAATGAGCAGTTCTTC.

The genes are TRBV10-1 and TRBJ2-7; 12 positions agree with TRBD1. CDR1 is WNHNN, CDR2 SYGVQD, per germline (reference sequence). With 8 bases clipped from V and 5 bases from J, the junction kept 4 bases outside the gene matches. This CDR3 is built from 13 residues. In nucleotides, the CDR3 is TGCGCCAGCGGGACAGGGGGCCTGGACGAGCAGTACTTC. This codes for CASGTGGLDEQYF.

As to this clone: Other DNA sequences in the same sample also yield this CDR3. CDR3 DNA: TGTGCCAGCAGCCCTAGCGGAAATGAGCAGTTCTTC. Protein: CASSPSGNEQFF. This chain uses TRBV7-9 with TRBJ2-1; 7 bases align to TRBD2. The CDR3 consists of 12 residues. Germline V lookup: CDR1 SEHNR, CDR2 FQNEAQ (reference sequence). After removal of 5 bases from V and 7 bases from J, the junction contained 2 bases not matched to a gene.

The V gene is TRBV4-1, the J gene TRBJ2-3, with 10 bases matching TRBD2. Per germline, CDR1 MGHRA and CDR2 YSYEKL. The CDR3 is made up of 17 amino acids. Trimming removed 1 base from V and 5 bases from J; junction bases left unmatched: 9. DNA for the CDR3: TGCGCCAGCAGCCAAGGGGAACTAGCGGGAATTGTAGATACGCAGTATTTT. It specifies CASSQGELAGIVDTQYF.

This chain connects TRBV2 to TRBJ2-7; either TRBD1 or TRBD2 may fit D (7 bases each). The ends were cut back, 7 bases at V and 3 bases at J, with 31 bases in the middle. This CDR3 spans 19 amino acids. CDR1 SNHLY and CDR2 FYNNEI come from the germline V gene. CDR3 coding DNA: TGTGCCAGCACTCCCAGGGGGGGGGTCCCCTACGTCGGATACTACGAGCAGTACTTC. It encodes CASTPRGGVPYVGYYEQYF.

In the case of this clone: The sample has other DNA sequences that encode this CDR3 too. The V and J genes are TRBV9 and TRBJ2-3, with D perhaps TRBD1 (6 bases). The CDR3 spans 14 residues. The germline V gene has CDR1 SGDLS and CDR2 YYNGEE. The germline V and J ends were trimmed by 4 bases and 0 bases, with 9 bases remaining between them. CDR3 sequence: CASSPGGSTDTQYF. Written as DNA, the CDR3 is TGTGCCAGCAGCCCTGGGGGCAGCACAGATACGCAGTATTTT.

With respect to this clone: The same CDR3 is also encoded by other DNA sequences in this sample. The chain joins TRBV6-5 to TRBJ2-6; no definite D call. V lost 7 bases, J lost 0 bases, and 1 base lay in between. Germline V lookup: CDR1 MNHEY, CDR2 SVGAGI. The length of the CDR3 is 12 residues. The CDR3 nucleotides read TGTGCCAGCATCTCTGGGGCCAACGTCCTGACTTTC. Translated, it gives CASISGANVLTF.

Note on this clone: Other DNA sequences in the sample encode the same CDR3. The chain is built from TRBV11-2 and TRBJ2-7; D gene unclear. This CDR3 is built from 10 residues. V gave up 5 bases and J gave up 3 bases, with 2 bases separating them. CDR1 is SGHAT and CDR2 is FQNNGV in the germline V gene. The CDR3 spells CASSRYEQYF. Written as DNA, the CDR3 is TGTGCCAGCAGCCGCTACGAGCAGTACTTC. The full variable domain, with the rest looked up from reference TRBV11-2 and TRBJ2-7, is EAGVAQSPRYKIIEKRQSVAFWCNPISGHATLYWYQQILGQGPKLLIQFQNNGVVDDSQLPKDRFSAERLKGVDSTLKIQPAKLEDSAVYLCASSRYEQYFGPGTRLTVT.

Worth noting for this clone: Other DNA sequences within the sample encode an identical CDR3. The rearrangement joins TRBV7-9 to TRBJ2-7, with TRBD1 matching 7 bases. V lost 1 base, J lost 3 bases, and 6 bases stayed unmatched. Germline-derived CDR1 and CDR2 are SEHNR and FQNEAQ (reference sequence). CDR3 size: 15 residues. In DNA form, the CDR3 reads TGTGCCAGCAGCTTAGTTGGAACAGGGGTCTACGAGCAGTACTTC. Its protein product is CASSLVGTGVYEQYF.

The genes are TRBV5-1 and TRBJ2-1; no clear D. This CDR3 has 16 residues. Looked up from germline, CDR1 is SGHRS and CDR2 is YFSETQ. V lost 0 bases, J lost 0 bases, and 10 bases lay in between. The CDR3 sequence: CASSLEASSSYNEQFF. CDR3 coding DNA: TGCGCCAGCAGCTTGGAGGCCAGCAGCTCCTACAATGAGCAGTTCTTC.

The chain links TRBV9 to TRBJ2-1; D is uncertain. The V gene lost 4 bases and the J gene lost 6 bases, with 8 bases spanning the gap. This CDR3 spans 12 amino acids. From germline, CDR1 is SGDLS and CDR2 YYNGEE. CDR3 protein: CASSPWGNEQFF. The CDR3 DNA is TGTGCCAGCAGCCCCTGGGGCAATGAGCAGTTCTTC.

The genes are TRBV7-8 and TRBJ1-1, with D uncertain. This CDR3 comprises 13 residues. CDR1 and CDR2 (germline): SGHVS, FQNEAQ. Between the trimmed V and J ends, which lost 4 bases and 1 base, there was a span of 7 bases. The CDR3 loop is CASSSTPNTEAFF. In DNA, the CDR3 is TGTGCCAGCAGCTCTACGCCGAACACTGAAGCTTTCTTT.

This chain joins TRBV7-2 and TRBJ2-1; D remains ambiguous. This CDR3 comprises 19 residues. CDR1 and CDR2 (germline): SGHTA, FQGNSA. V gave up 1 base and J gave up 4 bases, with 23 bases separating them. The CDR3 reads CASSLDIGSRSYLYNEQFF. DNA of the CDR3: TGTGCCAGCAGCTTAGACATTGGAAGCAGGTCCTACCTTTACAATGAGCAGTTCTTC.

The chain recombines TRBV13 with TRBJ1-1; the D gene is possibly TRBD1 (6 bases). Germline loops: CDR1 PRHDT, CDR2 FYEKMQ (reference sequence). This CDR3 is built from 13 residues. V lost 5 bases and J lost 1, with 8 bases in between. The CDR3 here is CASSQGTNTEAFF. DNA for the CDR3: TGTGCCAGCAGCCAGGGGACGAACACTGAAGCTTTCTTT.

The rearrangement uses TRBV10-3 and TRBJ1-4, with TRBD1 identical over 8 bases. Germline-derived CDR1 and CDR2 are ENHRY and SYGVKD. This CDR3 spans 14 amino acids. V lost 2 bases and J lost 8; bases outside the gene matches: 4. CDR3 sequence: CAISEGQGGEKLFF. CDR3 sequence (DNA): TGTGCCATCAGTGAGGGACAGGGCGGGGAAAAACTGTTTTTT.

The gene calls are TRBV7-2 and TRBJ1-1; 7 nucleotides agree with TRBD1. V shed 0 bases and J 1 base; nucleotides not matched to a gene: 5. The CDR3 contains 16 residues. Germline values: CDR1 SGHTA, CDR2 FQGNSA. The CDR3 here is CASSLAQDRRNTEAFF. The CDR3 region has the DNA TGTGCCAGCAGCTTAGCGCAGGACAGGAGGAACACTGAAGCTTTCTTT.

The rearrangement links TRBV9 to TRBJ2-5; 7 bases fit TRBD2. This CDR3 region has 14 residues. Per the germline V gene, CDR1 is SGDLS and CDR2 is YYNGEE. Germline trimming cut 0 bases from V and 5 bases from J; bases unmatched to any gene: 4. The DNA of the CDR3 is TGTGCCAGCAGCGTAGTGGGGGGGTTGGAGACCCAGTACTTC. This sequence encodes CASSVVGGLETQYF.

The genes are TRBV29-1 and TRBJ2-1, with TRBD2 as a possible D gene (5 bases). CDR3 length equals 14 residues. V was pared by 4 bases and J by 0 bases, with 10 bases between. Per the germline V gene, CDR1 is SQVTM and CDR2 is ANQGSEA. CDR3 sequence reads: CSVVSGGSYNEQFF. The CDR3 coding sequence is TGCAGCGTTGTATCTGGAGGCTCCTACAATGAGCAGTTCTTC.